This TCR beta chain was documented in a study of blood T cell repertoires in COVID-19. For the study at large: Researchers got acute and convalescent COVID-19 samples from the United States, Italy and Spain. The analysed material was cDNA or gDNA that came from T cells, B-cell-depleted T cells, or PBMCs.

TCRdb's copy holds only in-frame clones and misses some; the assay was immunoSEQ multiplex PCR. The table lists some 350,000 clones, about 90% of them singletons, with around 7% in the top ten. For this clone: A junction boundary mismatches the germline segment, possibly from a read error.

CDR3 length equals 20 residues. CDR1 is LGHNA, CDR2 YNFKEQ, per germline. This receptor was obtained from a man in his late teens or twenties with active or convalescent COVID-19. The rearrangement joins TRBV4-2 to TRBJ2-6; TRBD1 agrees at 7 bases. Sequenced material: peripheral blood. In nucleotides, the CDR3 is TGTGCCAGCAGCCCCTGGGTGACCGGGACAGTTACCTCTGGGGCCAACGTGCTGACTTTC. This gives the protein CASSPWVTGTVTSGANVLTF.